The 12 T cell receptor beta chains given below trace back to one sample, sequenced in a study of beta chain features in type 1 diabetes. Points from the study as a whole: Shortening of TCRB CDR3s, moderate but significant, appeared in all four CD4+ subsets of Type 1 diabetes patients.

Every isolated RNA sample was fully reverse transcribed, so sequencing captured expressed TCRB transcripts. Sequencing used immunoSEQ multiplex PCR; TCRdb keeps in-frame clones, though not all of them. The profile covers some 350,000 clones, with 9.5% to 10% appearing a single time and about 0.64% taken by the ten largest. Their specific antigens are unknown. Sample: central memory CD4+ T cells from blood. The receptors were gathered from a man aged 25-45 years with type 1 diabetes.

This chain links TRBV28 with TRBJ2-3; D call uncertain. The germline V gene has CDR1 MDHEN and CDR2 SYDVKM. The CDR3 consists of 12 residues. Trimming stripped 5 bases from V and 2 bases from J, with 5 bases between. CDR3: CASSDPTDTQYF. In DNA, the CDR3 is TGTGCCAGCAGTGATCCCACAGATACGCAGTATTTT.

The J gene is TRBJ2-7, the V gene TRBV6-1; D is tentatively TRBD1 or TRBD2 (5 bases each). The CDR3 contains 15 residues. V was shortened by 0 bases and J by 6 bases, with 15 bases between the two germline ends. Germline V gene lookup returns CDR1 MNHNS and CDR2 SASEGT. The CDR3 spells CASSEARFWGSEQYF. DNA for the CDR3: TGTGCCAGCAGTGAAGCGAGGTTCTGGGGGAGCGAGCAGTACTTC.

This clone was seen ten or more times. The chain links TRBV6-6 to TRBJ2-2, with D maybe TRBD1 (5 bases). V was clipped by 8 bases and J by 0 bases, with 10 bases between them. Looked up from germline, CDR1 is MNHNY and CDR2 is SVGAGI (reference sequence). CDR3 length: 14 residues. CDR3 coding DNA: TGTGCCAGCGGACAAGGGGCGAACACCGGGGAGCTGTTTTTT. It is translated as CASGQGANTGELFF.

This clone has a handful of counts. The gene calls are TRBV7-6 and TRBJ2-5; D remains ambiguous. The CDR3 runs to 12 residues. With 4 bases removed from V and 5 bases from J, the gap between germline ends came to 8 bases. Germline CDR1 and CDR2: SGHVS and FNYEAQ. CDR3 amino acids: CASSSLGETQYF. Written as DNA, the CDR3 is TGTGCCAGCAGCTCCCTTGGGGAGACCCAGTACTTC.

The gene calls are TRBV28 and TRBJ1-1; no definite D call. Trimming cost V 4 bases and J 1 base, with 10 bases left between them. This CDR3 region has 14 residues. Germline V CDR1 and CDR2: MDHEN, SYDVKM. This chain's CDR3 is CASSSPSQNTEAFF. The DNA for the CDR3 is TGTGCCAGCAGTTCCCCGAGCCAGAACACTGAAGCTTTCTTT.

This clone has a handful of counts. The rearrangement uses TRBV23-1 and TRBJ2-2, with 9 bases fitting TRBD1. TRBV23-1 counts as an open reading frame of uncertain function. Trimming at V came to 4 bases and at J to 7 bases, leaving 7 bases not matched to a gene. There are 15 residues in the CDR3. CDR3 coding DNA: TGCGCCAGCAGTCTTTTTCACAGGGGGCGCGGGGAGCTGTTTTTT. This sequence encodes CASSLFHRGRGELFF.

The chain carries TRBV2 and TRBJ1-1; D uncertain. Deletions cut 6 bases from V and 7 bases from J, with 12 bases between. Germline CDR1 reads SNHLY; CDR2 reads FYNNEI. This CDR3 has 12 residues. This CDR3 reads CASSLLKLEAFF. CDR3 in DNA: TGTGCCAGCAGCCTACTAAAGCTTGAAGCTTTCTTT.

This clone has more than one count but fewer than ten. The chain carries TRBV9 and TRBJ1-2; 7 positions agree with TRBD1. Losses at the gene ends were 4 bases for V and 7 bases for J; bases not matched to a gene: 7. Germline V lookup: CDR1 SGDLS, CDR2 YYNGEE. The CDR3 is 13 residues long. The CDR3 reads CASSQGVGRGYTF. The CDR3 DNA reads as TGTGCCAGCAGCCAGGGGGTCGGGCGTGGCTACACCTTC.

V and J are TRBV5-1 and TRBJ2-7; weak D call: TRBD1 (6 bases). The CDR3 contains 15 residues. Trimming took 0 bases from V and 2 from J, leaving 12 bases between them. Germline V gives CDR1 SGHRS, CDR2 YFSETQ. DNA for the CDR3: TGCGCCAGCAGCTTGGGGCAGGGGAACGCCTACGAGCAGTACTTC. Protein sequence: CASSLGQGNAYEQYF.

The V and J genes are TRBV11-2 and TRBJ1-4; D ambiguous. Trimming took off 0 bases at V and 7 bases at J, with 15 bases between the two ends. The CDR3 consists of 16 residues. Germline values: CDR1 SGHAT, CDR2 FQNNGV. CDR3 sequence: CASSLEGRFRGEKLFF. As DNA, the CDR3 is TGTGCCAGCAGCTTAGAAGGACGGTTCCGGGGTGAAAAACTGTTTTTT.

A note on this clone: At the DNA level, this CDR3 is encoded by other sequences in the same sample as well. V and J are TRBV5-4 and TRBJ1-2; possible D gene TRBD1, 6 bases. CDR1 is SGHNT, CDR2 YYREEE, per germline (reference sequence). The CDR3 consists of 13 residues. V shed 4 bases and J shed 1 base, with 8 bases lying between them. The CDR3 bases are TGTGCCAGCAGCCCGGACAGTAACTATGGCTACACCTTC. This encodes CASSPDSNYGYTF.

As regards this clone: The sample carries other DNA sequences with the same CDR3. The CDR3 DNA reads as TGCGCCAGCAGCCAAGAGGGACAGGGCTATGGCTACACCTTC. Protein product: CASSQEGQGYGYTF. The chain has TRBV4-1 and TRBJ1-2; 9 positions agree with TRBD1. V was clipped by 0 bases and J by 4 bases; unmatched bases: 0. The V gene's germline CDR1 is MGHRA and CDR2 YSYEKL. CDR3 length: 14 amino acids.